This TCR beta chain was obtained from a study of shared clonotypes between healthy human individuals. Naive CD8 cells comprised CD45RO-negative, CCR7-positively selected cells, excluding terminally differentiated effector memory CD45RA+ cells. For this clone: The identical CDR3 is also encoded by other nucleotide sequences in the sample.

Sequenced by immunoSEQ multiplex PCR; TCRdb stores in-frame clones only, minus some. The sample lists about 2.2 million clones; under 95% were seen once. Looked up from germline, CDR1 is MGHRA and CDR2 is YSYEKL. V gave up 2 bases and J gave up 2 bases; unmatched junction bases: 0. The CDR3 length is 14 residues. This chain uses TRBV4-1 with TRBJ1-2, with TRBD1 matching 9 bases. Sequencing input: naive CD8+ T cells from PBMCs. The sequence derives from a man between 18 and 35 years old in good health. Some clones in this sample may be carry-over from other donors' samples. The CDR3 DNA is TGCGCCAGCAGCCAAACAGGGGGCAACTATGGCTACACCTTC. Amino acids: CASSQTGGNYGYTF.